This is a list of T cell receptor beta chains from one sample in a study of T cell changes during pregnancy in multiple sclerosis. Sequencing used immunoSEQ multiplex PCR; TCRdb keeps in-frame clones, though not all of them. Here the sample spans fewer than 20,000 clones, more than 75% being singletons. The source material was CD4+ T cells from peripheral blood mononuclear cells, sampled in the first trimester of pregnancy. The origin of the receptors is a female donor in good health, enrolled as a control in a pregnancy study. CDR3s include the opening cysteine and the closing phenylalanine or tryptophan. A D gene is named only where the DNA matches it firmly. Not all rows give a size; the values are once, few, many and, for expanded clones, a class.

V	size	J	D	CDR3	DNA
TRBV5-6	.	TRBJ2-1	.	CASSFSNEQFF	TGTGCCAGCAGCTTTTCTAATGAGCAGTTCTTC
TRBV5-3	.	TRBJ2-1	TRBD2	CARSLVLAGGRYNEQFF	TGTGCCAGAAGCTTGGTGCTAGCGGGGGGCCGCTACAATGAGCAGTTCTTC
TRBV19	few	TRBJ2-1	.	CASSTGQNSYNEQFF	TGTGCCAGTAGTACAGGACAGAACTCCTACAATGAGCAGTTCTTC
TRBV5-1	.	TRBJ2-7	.	CASSWWGQEDEQYF	TGCGCCAGCAGTTGGTGGGGGCAGGAGGACGAGCAGTACTTC
TRBV27	few	TRBJ2-1	.	CASSFRGGNEQFF	TGTGCCAGCAGTTTCCGGGGAGGCAATGAGCAGTTCTTC
TRBV27	once	TRBJ2-7	TRBD2	CASSPPGTRETYEQYF	TGTGCCAGCAGTCCCCCCGGGACTAGGGAAACCTACGAGCAGTACTTC
TRBV20-1	.	TRBJ2-7	.	CSAASKEQYF	TGCAGTGCCGCTAGCAAAGAGCAGTACTTC
TRBV30	few	TRBJ2-7	TRBD1	CAWKRWDRGEQYF	TGTGCCTGGAAGCGATGGGACAGGGGCGAGCAGTACTTC
TRBV28	.	TRBJ1-1	.	CASSSRNRRAFF	TGTGCCAGCAGTTCAAGAAATAGGAGAGCTTTCTTT
TRBV6-5	.	TRBJ2-3	TRBD1	CASRASGGTQYF	TGTGCCAGCAGAGCGTCAGGGGGTACGCAGTATTTT
TRBV7-7	.	TRBJ2-2	TRBD2	CASSLTSAGELFF	TGTGCCAGCAGCTTAACTAGCGCCGGGGAGCTGTTTTTT
TRBV27	.	TRBJ1-2	.	CASSGPQGSYTF	TGTGCCAGCAGTGGGCCCCAAGGAAGCTACACCTTC
TRBV27	.	TRBJ2-3	TRBD2	CASSTSAPGSTQYF	TGTGCCAGCAGTACTAGCGCCCCGGGGAGTACGCAGTATTTT
TRBV6-5	once	TRBJ1-4	.	CATAHEERGEKLFF	TGTGCCACCGCCCATGAGGAAAGGGGTGAAAAACTGTTTTTT
TRBV21-1	once	TRBJ2-6	.	CASSSDCSGANVLTF	TGTGCCAGCAGCAGCGACTGCTCTGGGGCCAACGTCCTGACTTTC
TRBV7-2	.	TRBJ2-7	TRBD2	CASSPTSGGGEQYF	TGTGCCAGCAGCCCGACTAGCGGGGGGGGCGAGCAGTACTTC
TRBV5-1	.	TRBJ1-2	.	CASSPGGTNYGYTF	TGCGCCAGCAGCCCAGGCGGGACTAACTATGGCTACACCTTC
TRBV7-2	once	TRBJ2-1	TRBD2	CASSLDGRESGEQFF	TGTGCCAGCAGCTTAGACGGGAGGGAGAGTGGTGAGCAGTTCTTC
TRBV6-5	.	TRBJ2-3	TRBD1	CASTGGPPPDTQYF	TGTGCCAGCACAGGGGGCCCCCCCCCAGATACGCAGTATTTT
TRBV6-5	.	TRBJ2-1	TRBD2	CASSYGLGNEQFF	TGTGCCAGCAGTTACGGACTAGGCAATGAGCAGTTCTTC
TRBV7-9	few	TRBJ1-1	.	CASSQSTGNTEAFF	TGTGCCAGCAGCCAATCGACAGGGAACACTGAAGCTTTCTTT
TRBV7-7	.	TRBJ2-5	TRBD2	CASSYGLARETQYF	TGTGCCAGCAGCTACGGACTAGCGAGAGAGACCCAGTACTTC
TRBV18	few	TRBJ2-7	TRBD2	CASSLAGGYEQYF	TGTGCCAGCTCACTAGCGGGAGGCTACGAGCAGTACTTC
TRBV23-1	.	TRBJ2-7	.	CASSQGSIRSYEQYF	TGCGCCAGCAGTCAAGGGAGCATAAGGTCCTACGAGCAGTACTTC
TRBV14	.	TRBJ2-7	.	CASSKGLLYEQYF	TGTGCCAGCAGCAAGGGACTGTTATACGAGCAGTACTTC
TRBV27	.	TRBJ2-6	.	CASSLSISGANVLTF	TGTGCCAGCAGTTTATCTATCTCTGGGGCCAACGTCCTGACTTTC
TRBV7-2	.	TRBJ2-1	.	CASSPAGYNEQFF	TGTGCCAGCAGCCCCGCCGGCTACAATGAGCAGTTCTTC
TRBV5-5	.	TRBJ1-5	.	CASSLIPADSNQPQHF	TGTGCCAGCAGCTTGATCCCCGCGGATAGCAATCAGCCCCAGCATTTT
TRBV6-5	once	TRBJ2-7	.	CASSYSTSYEQYF	TGTGCCAGCAGTTACTCGACTAGCTACGAGCAGTACTTC
TRBV18	.	TRBJ2-1	.	CASSPRPGISYNEQFF	TGTGCCAGCTCACCACGTCCAGGTATTTCCTACAATGAGCAGTTCTTC
TRBV18	once	TRBJ2-2	TRBD2	CASSPRLAGGRNTGELFF	TGTGCCAGCTCACCGAGACTAGCGGGGGGAAGGAACACCGGGGAGCTGTTTTTT
TRBV5-1	.	TRBJ2-7	TRBD2	CASSLGSGKPYEQYF	TGCGCCAGCAGCTTGGGGAGCGGGAAACCCTACGAGCAGTACTTC
TRBV29-1	.	TRBJ2-4	.	CSVTILAKNIQYF	TGCAGCGTGACTATCCTAGCCAAAAACATTCAGTACTTC
TRBV6-1	.	TRBJ1-5	.	CASRDTSNQPQHF	TGTGCCAGCAGGGACACTAGCAATCAGCCCCAGCATTTT
TRBV30	.	TRBJ1-5	TRBD1	CAWTGRGSQPQHF	TGTGCCTGGACTGGCAGGGGGAGCCAGCCCCAGCATTTT
TRBV30	.	TRBJ2-1	TRBD2	CAWSVAGHQFF	TGTGCCTGGAGTGTAGCGGGGCACCAGTTCTTC
TRBV5-3	.	TRBJ2-7	TRBD1	CARSFRDRGTYEQYF	TGTGCCAGAAGCTTCCGGGACAGGGGTACCTACGAGCAGTACTTC
TRBV7-8	.	TRBJ2-1	TRBD1	CASSRQDRGYNEQFF	TGTGCCAGCAGCAGACAGGACAGGGGATACAATGAGCAGTTCTTC
TRBV18	once	TRBJ2-5	TRBD1	CASFTDRGNQETQYF	TGTGCCAGCTTCACGGACAGGGGGAACCAAGAGACCCAGTACTTC
TRBV11-2	.	TRBJ1-1	.	CASSLGPTGTNTEAFF	TGTGCCAGCAGCTTAGGTCCCACAGGGACGAACACTGAAGCTTTCTTT
TRBV18	.	TRBJ1-4	TRBD1	CASSGQGLGYEKLFF	TGTGCCAGCTCGGGACAGGGCTTAGGATACGAAAAACTGTTTTTT
TRBV5-6	.	TRBJ2-7	TRBD1	CASSLGTGIVYEQYF	TGTGCCAGCAGCTTGGGGACAGGGATTGTGTACGAGCAGTACTTC
TRBV19	.	TRBJ1-5	TRBD1	CASEDRGGQPQHF	TGTGCCAGTGAGGACAGGGGCGGCCAGCCCCAGCATTTT
TRBV6-5	.	TRBJ1-2	TRBD1	CASSYSGQGIGYTF	TGTGCCAGCAGTTACTCGGGACAGGGGATCGGCTACACCTTC
TRBV7-9	once	TRBJ2-4	.	CASSLQGVAKNIQYF	TGTGCCAGCAGCCTACAGGGTGTAGCCAAAAACATTCAGTACTTC
TRBV18	.	TRBJ1-6	.	CASSPGDGPSPLHF	TGTGCCAGCTCCCCGGGGGACGGTCCGTCACCCCTCCACTTT
TRBV5-6	.	TRBJ1-2	TRBD1	CASSSPDRGVNGYTF	TGTGCCAGCAGCTCCCCGGACAGGGGGGTTAATGGCTACACCTTC
TRBV14	.	TRBJ2-1	TRBD2	CASSRLAGSYNEQFF	TGTGCCAGCAGCCGACTAGCGGGGTCGTACAATGAGCAGTTCTTC
TRBV27	once	TRBJ2-1	TRBD2	CASSLWGRALYEQFF	TGTGCCAGCAGTTTATGGGGGAGGGCCCTCTATGAGCAGTTCTTC
TRBV7-6	.	TRBJ2-7	.	CASSLAREQYF	TGTGCCAGCAGCTTAGCCCGGGAGCAGTACTTC
TRBV27	.	TRBJ1-6	TRBD1	CASSFFPGQGASPLHF	TGTGCCAGCAGTTTTTTTCCGGGACAGGGAGCTTCACCCCTCCACTTT
TRBV19	.	TRBJ2-5	TRBD2	CASSERLAGVGLETQYF	TGTGCCAGTAGTGAGAGACTAGCGGGGGTCGGGTTGGAGACCCAGTACTTC
TRBV19	.	TRBJ1-2	TRBD1	CASSSGTGAVYGYTF	TGTGCCAGTAGTTCCGGGACAGGGGCCGTCTATGGCTACACCTTC
TRBV18	.	TRBJ1-6	TRBD1	CASSLDRASYNSPLHF	TGTGCCAGCTCTCTGGACAGGGCGTCCTATAATTCACCCCTCCACTTT